These 28 T cell receptor beta chains share one sample of origin, sequenced in a study of cytomegalovirus exposure and HLA in healthy donors (dated by TCRdb to the late 2010s). The method behind the library was the immunoSEQ multiplex PCR assay. For the multiplex PCR, a mixture combining 60 forward primers for TCR Vbeta segments and 13 reverse primers for TCR Jbeta segments was used. This immuneACCESS table, as held by TCRdb, lists in-frame sequences with V and J called but not all clones. Of the missing ones, under half trace to an unresolved V gene in checked studies; the others have no known cause. The sample profile shows tens of thousands of clones; around 80% of them were found once. The leading ten clones occupy around 3.2% of the sample. The sample taken for sequencing was PBMCs. The source is a man between 45 and 60 years old in good health and CMV-seropositive.

The chain is built from TRBV27 and TRBJ1-2, with 7 bases that match TRBD1. The CDR3 length is 12 residues. V lost 5 bases and J lost 3; bases outside the gene matches: 0. CDR1 MNHEY and CDR2 SMNVEV come from the germline V gene (reference sequence). DNA for the CDR3: TGTGCCAGCAGTACAGGGGACTATGGCTACACCTTC. This encodes CASSTGDYGYTF.

The CDR3 here is CASSELTSLHDNEQFF. The DNA of the CDR3 is TGTGCCAGCAGTGAACTCACTAGCCTTCACGACAATGAGCAGTTCTTC. The chain is built from TRBV25-1 and TRBJ2-1; tentatively, D is TRBD2 (6 bases). Germline V gene lookup returns CDR1 MGHDK and CDR2 SYGVNS. The CDR3 sequence is 16 residues long. Trimming cost V 2 bases and J 5 bases, with 16 bases left between them. Drawing the rest from reference TRBV25-1 and TRBJ2-1, the complete variable domain is EADIYQTPRYLVIGTGKKITLECSQTMGHDKMYWYQQDPGMELHLIHYSYGVNSTEKGDLSSESTVSRIRTEHFPLTLESARPSHTSQYLCASSELTSLHDNEQFFGPGTRLTVL.

A note on this clone: Compared with germline, one end of the junction differs, possibly owing to a read error. The chain joins TRBV7-2 to TRBJ2-6, with TRBD1 matching over 8 bases. The length of the CDR3 is 17 residues. Germline V gene lookup returns CDR1 SGHTA and CDR2 FQGNSA. CDR3 sequence: CAISPQGAFSGANGLTF. CDR3 coding DNA: TGTGCCATCTCTCCCCAGGGGGCCTTCTCTGGGGCCAACGGCCTGACTTTC.

The table lists this clone with a count of one. The chain carries TRBV7-9 and TRBJ2-2; 10 positions match TRBD2. With V trimmed by 2 bases and J by 5 bases, 5 bases remained unmatched. CDR3 length: 16 residues. Germline values: CDR1 SEHNR, CDR2 FQNEAQ (reference sequence). CDR3 nucleotide sequence: TGTGCCAGCAGCTTACTAGGGACTAGCGCGACCGGGGAGCTGTTTTTT. Translated: CASSLLGTSATGELFF. The entire variable domain, with the rest obtained from reference TRBV7-9 and TRBJ2-2, is as follows: DTGVSQNPRHKITKRGQNVTFRCDPISEHNRLYWYRQTLGQGPEFLTYFQNEAQLEKSRLLSDRFSAERPKGSFSTLEIQRTEQGDSAMYLCASSLLGTSATGELFFGEGSRLTVL.

The V gene is TRBV11-3, the J gene TRBJ2-2; possibly TRBD1 for D (6 bases). Germline CDR1 is SGHNT and CDR2 is YENEEA. V was trimmed by 6 bases and J by 0 bases, leaving 8 bases between them. This CDR3 has 14 residues. The CDR3 sequence is CASRTGPNTGELFF. DNA for the CDR3: TGTGCCAGCAGGACAGGCCCGAACACCGGGGAGCTGTTTTTT.

The rearrangement links TRBV2 to TRBJ2-7; 8 bases are a match to TRBD2. With V trimmed by 7 bases and J by 7 bases, 21 bases remained unmatched. Germline V gene lookup returns CDR1 SNHLY and CDR2 FYNNEI. This CDR3 is 17 amino acids long. Written as DNA, the CDR3 is TGTGCCAGCATTAGGCTTCCTAGCGGGTGGTCTGAGGGGGAGCAGTACTTC. This translates into CASIRLPSGWSEGEQYF.

This clone occurred a few times. The rearrangement joins TRBV4-1 to TRBJ2-1, with D possibly TRBD2 on 5 matching bases. CDR1 MGHRA and CDR2 YSYEKL come from the germline V gene. Trimming took off 0 bases at V and 8 bases at J, with 17 bases between the two ends. The CDR3 covers 16 residues. The CDR3 nucleotides read TGCGCCAGCAGCCAAGATCGACCTCCTCCGAGGGATGAGCAGTTCTTC. Amino acid sequence: CASSQDRPPPRDEQFF.

The chain's CDR3 is CASSHPSPGTSKSETQYF. The CDR3 DNA follows: TGTGCCAGCAGCCATCCGTCTCCCGGGACTAGCAAGTCAGAGACCCAGTACTTC. The V gene is TRBV7-6, the J gene TRBJ2-5; 9 bases are shared with TRBD2. The CDR3 totals 18 residues. Trimming removed 5 bases from V and 4 bases from J; junction bases left unmatched: 17. Germline CDR1 and CDR2: SGHVS and FNYEAQ.

The rearrangement joins TRBV10-1 to TRBJ2-5; D is perhaps TRBD1 (7 bases). The DNA end favors TRBJ2-7, so the J call may be wrong. The germline V gene encodes CDR1 WNHNN and CDR2 SYGVQD (reference sequence). The CDR3 covers 14 residues. CDR3 in DNA: TGCGCCAGCAGTGATGGAGGGGGCGGCTACGAGCAGTACTTC. Its protein product is CASSDGGGGYEQYF.

A single count supports this clone. The V and J genes are TRBV27 and TRBJ1-4, with 10 bases lining up with TRBD1. The CDR3 has 15 amino acids. The J segment lost 7 bases and the V segment lost 6 bases, leaving 8 bases of the junction unmatched. Germline CDR1 MNHEY, CDR2 SMNVEV (reference sequence). The CDR3 nucleotides are TGTGCCAGCAGGGGCGCCGGGACAGGGGCTGAAAAACTGTTTTTT. It translates to CASRGAGTGAEKLFF.

Concerning this clone itself: Germline and junction disagree at one end, which may indicate a read error. Other DNA sequences from this sample encode an identical CDR3 as well. The gene calls are TRBV7-2 and TRBJ2-3; D perhaps matches TRBD1 (5 bases). The CDR3 length is 15 residues. CDR1 SGHTA and CDR2 FQGNSA come from the germline V gene. CDR3 in DNA: TGTGCCAGCCGTGACAGTGGATGGGGCACAGATACGCAATATTTT. Its translation: CASRDSGWGTDTQYF.

As for this clone: The junction does not match germline at one end; this may be a read error. V gene TRBV2 combines with J gene TRBJ2-6; the D gene is possibly TRBD1 (5 bases). This CDR3 has 13 residues. Germline V gene data show CDR1 as SNHLY and CDR2 as FYNNEI. The CDR3 DNA is TGTGCCAGCAGAAACTCTGGGGCCAACGGCCTGACTTTC. Encoded protein: CASRNSGANGLTF.

The CDR3 sequence: CASSSGPPPETQYF. The CDR3 DNA follows: TGTGCCAGCAGCTCAGGCCCTCCCCCAGAGACCCAGTACTTC. This chain uses TRBV7-9 with TRBJ2-5, with unresolved D. Per the germline V gene, CDR1 is SEHNR and CDR2 is FQNEAQ (reference sequence). Trimming took off 4 bases at V and 4 bases at J, with 13 bases between the two ends. The CDR3 loop spans 14 amino acids.

This chain links TRBV6-5 with TRBJ1-2; TRBD1 matches 7 bases. V trimming: 6 bases; J trimming: 7 bases; junction bases outside the gene matches: 5. Germline V gene sequence: CDR1 MNHEY, CDR2 SVGAGI. The CDR3 is 12 residues long. The CDR3 loop reads CASREGGAGYTF. DNA of the CDR3: TGTGCCAGCAGGGAAGGGGGCGCTGGCTACACCTTC.

V and J are TRBV19 and TRBJ1-1; 10 bases agree with TRBD1. The V gene's germline CDR1 is LNHDA and CDR2 SQIVND (reference sequence). J lost 5 bases, V lost 5 bases, and 8 bases had no gene match. The length of the CDR3 is 15 residues. The CDR3 protein is CASSVSTGGFTEAFF. In nucleotides, the CDR3 is TGTGCCAGTAGTGTTTCGACAGGGGGCTTTACTGAAGCTTTCTTT.

In this sample, this clone turned up a few times. With a far larger clone one base away, a read error is the likely cause. The chain joins TRBV27 to TRBJ2-7, with D tentatively TRBD1 (6 bases). The germline V gene encodes CDR1 MNHEY and CDR2 SMNVEV (reference sequence). This CDR3 region has 15 residues. In DNA, the CDR3 is TGTGCCAGCAGTTTCGCAGGGACACCCTCCTACGAGCAGCACTTC. It specifies CASSFAGTPSYEQHF.

The chain joins TRBV6-1 to TRBJ2-1, with TRBD2 as a possible D gene (5 bases). Per the germline V gene, CDR1 is MNHNS and CDR2 is SASEGT. Trimming took off 5 bases at V and 3 bases at J, with 8 bases between the two ends. This CDR3 comprises 13 residues. For the CDR3, the DNA is TGTGCCAGCAGTAACCGGGACTACAATGAGCAGTTCTTC. This encodes CASSNRDYNEQFF.

The CDR3 coding sequence is TGCGCCAGCAGCTTGGGGGACAGGGAGGCAGATACGCAGTATTTT. As protein: CASSLGDREADTQYF. This rearrangement joins TRBV5-1 to TRBJ2-3; 9 bases are shared with TRBD1. From germline, CDR1 is SGHRS and CDR2 YFSETQ. The ends lost 0 bases at V and 4 bases at J; junction bases unmatched: 3. The CDR3 has 15 amino acids.

This rearrangement joins TRBV19 to TRBJ1-2, with a possible D match to TRBD1 (6 bases). CDR3 length: 11 amino acids. Germline assignment: CDR1 LNHDA and CDR2 SQIVND (reference sequence). The germline V and J ends were trimmed by 11 bases and 6 bases, with 13 bases remaining between them. CDR3 residues: CASTGRNGYTF. The CDR3 bases are TGTGCCTCGACAGGCCGAAATGGCTACACCTTC.

The chain is built from TRBV4-2 and TRBJ2-5, with 7 bases aligning to TRBD2. This CDR3 spans 14 amino acids. The V gene's germline CDR1 is LGHNA and CDR2 YNFKEQ. V shed 1 base and J 5 bases; nucleotides not matched to a gene: 4. The CDR3 coding sequence is TGTGCCAGCAGCCAAGGCGGGAGTGCTGAGACCCAGTACTTC. It codes for CASSQGGSAETQYF.

This clone turned up a few times. A junction end diverges from the germline sequence, so it may reflect a read error. The chain recombines TRBV30 with TRBJ2-6, with a weak D call TRBD1 (5 bases). CDR3 length: 16 amino acids. Germline V lookup: CDR1 GTSNPN, CDR2 SVGIG (reference sequence). This CDR3 reads CAWAEKYASGANGLTF. The CDR3 DNA sequence: TGTGCCTGGGCAGAAAAATACGCCTCTGGGGCCAACGGCCTGACTTTC.

V and J are TRBV7-9 and TRBJ1-3; tentatively, D is TRBD1 (5 bases). V lost 0 bases, J lost 2 bases, and 14 bases lay in between. CDR1 and CDR2 (germline): SEHNR, FQNEAQ (reference sequence). The CDR3 is 17 residues long. The CDR3 nucleotides are TGTGCCAGCAGCTTAGCGGGGGGTACAATGGCTGGAAACACCATATATTTT. This sequence encodes CASSLAGGTMAGNTIYF.

This clone was observed a handful of times. The V call is TRBV5-4, the J call TRBJ1-2; possibly TRBD1 for D (5 bases). The CDR3 has 15 residues. Germline loops: CDR1 SGHNT, CDR2 YYREEE (reference sequence). V lost 4 bases to trimming and J lost 4 bases, with 17 bases between them. Here the CDR3 DNA reads TGTGCCAGCAGCCCCGGGGGGGAACGGGTCTATGGCTACACCTTC. It codes for CASSPGGERVYGYTF. Full variable domain (remainder filled in from reference TRBV5-4 and TRBJ1-2): ETGVTQSPTHLIKTRGQQVTLRCSSQSGHNTVSWYQQALGQGPQFIFQYYREEENGRGNFPPRFSGLQFPNYSSELNVNALELDDSALYLCASSPGGERVYGYTFGSGTRLTVV.

This clone is medium-sized in the sample. The chain is built from TRBV10-3 and TRBJ2-7; maybe TRBD2 (5 bases). The CDR3 spans 17 residues. Germline V gene sequence: CDR1 ENHRY, CDR2 SYGVKD. V was trimmed by 10 bases and J by 0 bases, leaving 25 bases between them. The CDR3 here is CANTPPEERTSSYEQYF. CDR3 nucleotide sequence: TGTGCCAACACCCCGCCAGAAGAGCGGACCAGCTCCTACGAGCAGTACTTC.

This chain links TRBV4-1 with TRBJ1-3, with unresolved D. This CDR3 region has 15 residues. CDR1 MGHRA and CDR2 YSYEKL come from the germline V gene. Trimming removed 0 bases from V and 3 bases from J, with 9 bases in between. CDR3 sequence reads: CASSQDYRGGNTIYF. The CDR3 nucleotides are TGCGCCAGCAGCCAAGATTACCGGGGTGGAAACACCATATATTTT.

The rearrangement uses TRBV6-6 and TRBJ1-3; no firm D call. This CDR3 has 16 residues. V was clipped by 2 bases and J by 2 bases, with 13 bases between them. Germline CDR1 and CDR2: MNHNY and SVGAGI (reference sequence). CDR3 in amino acids: CASSYTLWRTGNTIYF. The CDR3 coding sequence is TGTGCCAGCAGTTACACCCTGTGGAGGACTGGAAACACCATATATTTT.

Written as DNA, the CDR3 is TGCGCCAGCAGCCAAGAGGCTAGCGGGATGTCGACAGATACGCAGTATTTT. Its translation: CASSQEASGMSTDTQYF. The chain joins TRBV4-1 to TRBJ2-3; TRBD2 aligns across 9 bases. Germline V gives CDR1 MGHRA, CDR2 YSYEKL. J was trimmed by 3 bases and V by 0 bases; bases with no gene match: 7. The CDR3 is 17 amino acids.

This clone was observed a few times. V is TRBV11-2 and J is TRBJ2-1; D might be TRBD1 (6 bases). Germline V gene lookup returns CDR1 SGHAT and CDR2 FQNNGV. CDR3 length: 14 amino acids. Trimming removed 7 bases at V and 8 bases at J, with 18 bases between. The CDR3 loop reads CASNIRAQGHEQFF. The CDR3 DNA follows: TGTGCCAGCAACATACGTGCTCAGGGGCATGAGCAGTTCTTC.